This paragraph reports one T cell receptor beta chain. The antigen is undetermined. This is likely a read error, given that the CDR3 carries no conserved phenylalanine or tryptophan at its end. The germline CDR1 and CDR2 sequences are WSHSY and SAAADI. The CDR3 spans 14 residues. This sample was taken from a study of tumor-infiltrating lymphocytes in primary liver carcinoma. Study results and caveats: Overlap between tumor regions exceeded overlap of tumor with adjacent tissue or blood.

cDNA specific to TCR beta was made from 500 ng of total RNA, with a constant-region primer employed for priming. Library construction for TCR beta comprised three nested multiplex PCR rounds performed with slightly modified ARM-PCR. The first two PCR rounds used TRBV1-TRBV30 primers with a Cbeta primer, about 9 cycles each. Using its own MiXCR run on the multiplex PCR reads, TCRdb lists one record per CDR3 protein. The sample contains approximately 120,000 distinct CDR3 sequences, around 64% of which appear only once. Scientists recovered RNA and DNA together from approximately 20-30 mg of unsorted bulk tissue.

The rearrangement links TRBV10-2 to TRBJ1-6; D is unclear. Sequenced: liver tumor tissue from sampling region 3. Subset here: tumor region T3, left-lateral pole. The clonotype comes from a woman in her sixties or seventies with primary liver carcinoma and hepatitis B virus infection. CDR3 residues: CASNEGWNNSPLHY. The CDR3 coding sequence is TGCGCCAGCAATGAGGGATGGAATAATTCACCCCTCCACTAT.